The following is a TCR beta chain sequence with its context. This specimen belongs to a study of cytomegalovirus exposure and HLA in healthy donors. Germline CDR1 and CDR2: ENHRY and SYGVKD. There are 14 residues in the CDR3. Deletions cut 8 bases from V and 5 bases from J, with 13 bases between. A multiplex PCR was run with 60 Vbeta primers and 13 Jbeta primers. TCRdb keeps only in-frame clones here, not all; method: immunoSEQ multiplex PCR. In the table there are 120,000 or so clones, 60% to 85% of which are singletons. The source material was PBMCs. This clonotype was sampled from a man younger than 45 in good health and CMV-seronegative. J is TRBJ1-6 and V is TRBV10-3, with D perhaps TRBD1 (6 bases). CDR3 bases: TGTGCCATCGGACAGCAGATGGATAATTCACCCCTCCACTTT. It codes for CAIGQQMDNSPLHF.